This is a list of T cell receptor beta chains from one sample in a study of T cell responses to AZD1222 COVID-19 vaccine. Produced via immunoSEQ multiplex PCR; TCRdb's table is partial and in-frame only. The table lists roughly 55,000 clones, roughly 90% of them singletons. The sample consisted of peripheral blood, taken on day 0 of AZD1222 vaccination. The receptors originated from an adult in good health. CDR3s include the opening cysteine and the closing phenylalanine or tryptophan. Fields, in order: CDR3 protein, CDR3 DNA, CDR3 length, clone size, J gene, V gene, D gene. D genes are given only for firm matches. The size entry is marked missing in some rows and otherwise reads once, few, many or a size class.

CDR3aa: CAWSALAGLSDNIQYF; CDR3nt: TGTGCCTGGAGTGCACTAGCGGGACTTTCGGATAACATTCAGTACTTC; len: 16; abundance: .; j_gene: TRBJ2-4; v_gene: TRBV30; d_gene: TRBD2
CDR3aa: CSVEWGGGGLDF; CDR3nt: TGCAGCGTTGAATGGGGCGGGGGCGGCCTGGACTTC; len: 12; abundance: .; j_gene: TRBJ2-7; v_gene: TRBV29-1; d_gene: .
CDR3aa: CASSLRDGQEKLFF; CDR3nt: TGTGCCAGCAGCTTAAGGGATGGACAAGAAAAACTGTTTTTT; len: 14; abundance: .; j_gene: TRBJ1-4; v_gene: TRBV6-5; d_gene: .
CDR3aa: CASSITGTNYEQYF; CDR3nt: TGTGCCAGTAGTATCACCGGGACGAACTACGAGCAGTACTTC; len: 14; abundance: .; j_gene: TRBJ2-7; v_gene: TRBV19; d_gene: .
CDR3aa: CASIALPGQGNTEAFF; CDR3nt: TGTGCCAGTATCGCCCTTCCGGGACAGGGGAACACTGAAGCTTTCTTT; len: 16; abundance: .; j_gene: TRBJ1-1; v_gene: TRBV19; d_gene: TRBD1
CDR3aa: CATSRDRGNTIYF; CDR3nt: TGTGCCACCAGCAGAGATCGGGGAAACACCATATATTTT; len: 13; abundance: .; j_gene: TRBJ1-3; v_gene: TRBV15; d_gene: .
CDR3aa: CASLNWSKAFF; CDR3nt: TGTGCCAGCCTGAATTGGTCGAAAGCTTTCTTT; len: 11; abundance: .; j_gene: TRBJ1-1; v_gene: TRBV28; d_gene: .
CDR3aa: CATSEGTTTQETQYF; CDR3nt: TGTGCCACCAGTGAGGGGACTACAACTCAAGAGACCCAGTACTTC; len: 15; abundance: .; j_gene: TRBJ2-5; v_gene: TRBV24-1; d_gene: TRBD2
CDR3aa: CASSGDRVRIQYF; CDR3nt: TGTGCCAGCAGTGGAGACAGGGTGCGCATTCAGTACTTC; len: 13; abundance: .; j_gene: TRBJ2-4; v_gene: TRBV2; d_gene: TRBD1
CDR3aa: CASSRRPGQGVDEQFF; CDR3nt: TGTGCCAGCAGCCGTAGGCCGGGACAGGGGGTCGATGAGCAGTTCTTC; len: 16; abundance: .; j_gene: TRBJ2-1; v_gene: TRBV14; d_gene: TRBD1
CDR3aa: CASSTRSGLVMGTGELFF; CDR3nt: TGTGCCAGCAGCACCCGGTCGGGACTAGTAATGGGCACCGGGGAGCTGTTTTTT; len: 18; abundance: .; j_gene: TRBJ2-2; v_gene: TRBV9; d_gene: TRBD2
CDR3aa: CASSRDSTTDTQYF; CDR3nt: TGTGCCAGCAGCCGGGACAGCACCACAGATACGCAGTATTTT; len: 14; abundance: .; j_gene: TRBJ2-3; v_gene: TRBV5-8; d_gene: TRBD1
CDR3aa: CASSLSQRGHLNTEAFF; CDR3nt: TGTGCCAGCAGCTTATCCCAGCGGGGACACTTGAACACTGAAGCTTTCTTT; len: 17; abundance: .; j_gene: TRBJ1-1; v_gene: TRBV11-2; d_gene: .
CDR3aa: CASTPTSSNNEQFF; CDR3nt: TGTGCCAGCACGCCGACTAGCAGCAACAATGAGCAGTTCTTC; len: 14; abundance: .; j_gene: TRBJ2-1; v_gene: TRBV27; d_gene: TRBD2
CDR3aa: CASSQLAGVDYGYTF; CDR3nt: TGTGCCAGCAGCCAACTGGCGGGGGTGGACTATGGCTACACCTTC; len: 15; abundance: .; j_gene: TRBJ1-2; v_gene: TRBV4-2; d_gene: .
CDR3aa: CASSVAATEGTQYF; CDR3nt: TGTGCCAGCAGCGTAGCGGCCACTGAGGGGACCCAGTACTTC; len: 14; abundance: .; j_gene: TRBJ2-5; v_gene: TRBV9; d_gene: .
CDR3aa: CAGLAAMRETQYF; CDR3nt: TGTGCCGGGCTAGCGGCCATGAGAGAGACCCAGTACTTC; len: 13; abundance: .; j_gene: TRBJ2-5; v_gene: TRBV30; d_gene: TRBD2
CDR3aa: CATRQGRGTGELFF; CDR3nt: TGTGCCACCAGACAGGGGAGGGGCACCGGGGAGCTGTTTTTT; len: 14; abundance: .; j_gene: TRBJ2-2; v_gene: TRBV24-1; d_gene: .
CDR3aa: CASSLNVGMDTEAFF; CDR3nt: TGCGCCAGCAGCTTGAATGTGGGGATGGACACTGAAGCTTTCTTT; len: 15; abundance: .; j_gene: TRBJ1-1; v_gene: TRBV5-1; d_gene: .
CDR3aa: CASSIMGNQPQHF; CDR3nt: TGTGCCAGTAGTATAATGGGGAATCAGCCCCAGCATTTT; len: 13; abundance: .; j_gene: TRBJ1-5; v_gene: TRBV19; d_gene: .
CDR3aa: CASSPLASRGEQFF; CDR3nt: TGTGCCAGCAGCCCCCTGGCGTCTAGGGGTGAGCAGTTCTTC; len: 14; abundance: few; j_gene: TRBJ2-1; v_gene: TRBV3-1/TRBV3-2; d_gene: .
CDR3aa: CASTSQVGAEAFF; CDR3nt: TGTGCCAGCACCTCCCAGGTGGGAGCTGAAGCTTTCTTT; len: 13; abundance: .; j_gene: TRBJ1-1; v_gene: TRBV2; d_gene: .
CDR3aa: CASGSSYNEQFF; CDR3nt: TGTGCCAGCGGCTCGTCCTACAATGAGCAGTTCTTC; len: 12; abundance: once; j_gene: TRBJ2-1; v_gene: TRBV5-5; d_gene: .
CDR3aa: CASSQTVSTSPYEQYF; CDR3nt: TGTGCCAGCAGCCAGACCGTGAGTACCTCACCCTACGAGCAGTACTTC; len: 16; abundance: few; j_gene: TRBJ2-7; v_gene: TRBV3-1/TRBV3-2; d_gene: .
CDR3aa: CASSESRGQGGRNTEAFF; CDR3nt: TGCGCCAGCAGTGAGTCCCGAGGACAGGGAGGACGGAACACTGAAGCTTTCTTT; len: 18; abundance: once; j_gene: TRBJ1-1; v_gene: TRBV10-1; d_gene: TRBD1
CDR3aa: CATSENRQVTGYTF; CDR3nt: TGTGCCACCAGTGAAAATCGACAGGTTACTGGCTACACCTTC; len: 14; abundance: .; j_gene: TRBJ1-2; v_gene: TRBV24-1; d_gene: .
CDR3aa: CASAPITKGYGYTF; CDR3nt: TGTGCCAGTGCACCTATAACGAAGGGTTATGGCTACACCTTC; len: 14; abundance: .; j_gene: TRBJ1-2; v_gene: TRBV19; d_gene: .
CDR3aa: CASSPNGQPEKLFF; CDR3nt: TGTGCCAGCAGTCCGAACGGACAGCCAGAAAAACTGTTTTTT; len: 14; abundance: once; j_gene: TRBJ1-4; v_gene: TRBV28; d_gene: .